The 32 T cell receptor beta chains below come from one sample, sequenced in a study of blood T cells in healthy people across ages (dated by TCRdb to the mid-2010s). The library was prepared using 5' RACE. TCRdb names Illumina HiSeq 2500 as the instrument used. The second PCR ran for about 7 to 11 cycles and used a J-beta primer mix along with a sample-barcoded 5' primer. The public reads were reprocessed in TCRdb via fastp at Q25 and MiXCR, keeping in-frame beta chains. CDR3 protein duplicates are merged, each entry listing the most common genes and DNA. The sample records 1,500,000 or so distinct CDR3 sequences, approximately 43% of which are singletons. Over 3.5% of the sample lies in the top ten. Sequenced: blood. All receptors come from a woman aged 18-29 years in good health.

The rearrangement joins TRBV6-5 to TRBJ2-3, with 8 bases that match TRBD2. The V gene end was trimmed by 4 bases and the J gene end by 2 bases; junction bases not matched to a gene: 8. From germline, CDR1 is MNHEY and CDR2 SVGAGI. This CDR3 has 16 amino acids. The CDR3 reads CASSSTGTSPTDTQYF. CDR3 DNA: TGTGCCAGCAGTTCGACCGGGACTAGTCCCACAGATACGCAGTATTTT.

The chain links TRBV7-2 to TRBJ2-2; D is undetermined. V lost 5 bases to trimming and J lost 3 bases, with 7 bases between them. The CDR3 is 13 amino acids. Germline CDR1 reads SGHTA; CDR2 reads FQGNSA. The chain's CDR3 is CASSISYTGELFF. The CDR3 DNA sequence: TGTGCCAGCAGCATAAGCTACACCGGGGAGCTGTTTTTT.

The chain employs TRBV6-6 and TRBJ2-3, with 8 positions matching TRBD1. The CDR3 spans 15 residues. The germline gives CDR1 MNHNY, CDR2 SVGAGI (reference sequence). The V and J ends lost 5 bases and 4 bases, in that order; junction bases with no gene match: 8. The DNA for the CDR3 is TGTGCCAGCAGTGCTCAGGGGGCGCAGTCAGATACGCAGTATTTT. Translation: CASSAQGAQSDTQYF.

A word on this clonotype: Given a much more abundant clone one base away, this may be a read error. This rearrangement joins TRBV9 to TRBJ2-5; D is uncertain. V shed 0 bases and J shed 11 bases, with 17 bases lying between them. Germline V gene data show CDR1 as SGDLS and CDR2 as YYNGEE. The CDR3 is made up of 14 amino acids. CDR3 sequence: CASSVDRLSYKQYF. The CDR3 region has the DNA TGTGCCAGCAGCGTAGACCGGCTATCCTACAAGCAGTACTTC.

This chain uses TRBV20-1 with TRBJ1-1; TRBD1 agrees at 7 bases. Losses at the gene ends were 1 base for V and 6 bases for J; bases not matched to a gene: 8. This CDR3 region has 14 residues. Looked up from germline, CDR1 is DFQATT and CDR2 is SNEGSKA (reference sequence). The CDR3 nucleotides read TGCAGTGCTAGAGCTGTCAGGGGGAGGTCTGAAGCTTTCTTT. This sequence encodes CSARAVRGRSEAFF.

V gene TRBV27 combines with J gene TRBJ2-5; D is possibly TRBD2 (5 bases). The CDR3 contains 13 residues. The germline V and J ends were trimmed by 3 bases and 11 bases, with 16 bases remaining between them. Per the germline V gene, CDR1 is MNHEY and CDR2 is SMNVEV (reference sequence). CDR3 amino acids: CASSFQLDNEQYF. The CDR3 DNA reads TGTGCCAGCAGTTTCCAACTAGACAATGAGCAGTACTTC.

This clonotype was detected once. The rearrangement uses TRBV9 and TRBJ2-3, with 11 bases lining up with TRBD2. J gave up 6 bases and V 0 bases, and 6 bases lay outside the gene matches. The CDR3 is 16 amino acids. From germline, CDR1 is SGDLS and CDR2 YYNGEE. CDR3 region: CASSVATSGGSDTQYF. The DNA for the CDR3 is TGTGCCAGCAGCGTAGCTACTAGCGGGGGTTCGGATACGCAGTATTTT.

In this sample, this clonotype turned up a few times. The chain links TRBV20-1 to TRBJ1-2; TRBD1 agrees at 8 bases. Germline V lookup: CDR1 DFQATT, CDR2 SNEGSKA (reference sequence). CDR3 length: 13 amino acids. Losses at the gene ends were 8 bases for V and 3 bases for J; bases not matched to a gene: 8. CDR3 amino acids: CSFSGTGDYGYTF. DNA for the CDR3: TGCAGTTTCTCCGGGACAGGCGACTATGGCTACACCTTC.

This clonotype has a handful of counts. This chain connects TRBV7-2 to TRBJ2-3; no clear D gene. This CDR3 is 14 amino acids long. The V gene lost 3 bases and the J gene lost 2 bases, with 9 bases spanning the gap. From germline, CDR1 is SGHTA and CDR2 FQGNSA. The DNA for the CDR3 is TGTGCCAGCAGCTTTGATATTGCCACAGATACGCAGTATTTT. This translates into CASSFDIATDTQYF.

The chain joins TRBV20-1 to TRBJ2-7; D possibly uses TRBD1 or TRBD2 (5 bases each). This CDR3 has 14 amino acids. Germline CDR1 DFQATT, CDR2 SNEGSKA (reference sequence). Trimming left V 3 bases short and J 7 bases short, with 19 bases between. The CDR3 reads CSASLGWGNNEQYF. The CDR3 DNA reads TGCAGTGCTAGTTTGGGATGGGGGAACAATGAGCAGTACTTC.

The gene calls are TRBV4-3 and TRBJ2-1; no clear D. This CDR3 has 15 residues. Trimming pared 0 bases from V and 0 bases from J, leaving 6 bases between. Germline lookup yields CDR1 LGHNA and CDR2 YSLEER. The CDR3 region has the DNA TGCGCCAGCAGCCAAGAGTGGGTCTCCTACAATGAGCAGTTCTTC. Translated: CASSQEWVSYNEQFF.

This clonotype was detected only a few times. The CDR3 is CASSFQGNRVSEQYF. The CDR3 DNA is TGTGCCAGCAGTTTCCAGGGGAACCGCGTAAGCGAGCAGTACTTC. This chain uses TRBV28 with TRBJ2-7; TRBD1 is a possible D gene (6 bases). V was trimmed by 3 bases and J by 6 bases, leaving 18 bases between them. Germline CDR1 reads MDHEN; CDR2 reads SYDVKM. This CDR3 contains 15 residues.

The V call is TRBV10-3, the J call TRBJ1-1; 7 positions agree with TRBD1. CDR1 ENHRY and CDR2 SYGVKD come from the germline V gene. The CDR3 is 14 amino acids. Unmatched junction bases numbered 5, after V lost 6 bases and J lost 1 base. CDR3 nucleotides: TGTGCCATCAGGGCCACAGGGGCGAACACTGAAGCTTTCTTT. As protein: CAIRATGANTEAFF.

This clonotype appeared a few times. This sequence joins TRBV5-1 and TRBJ2-3; 8 bases are a match to TRBD2. The CDR3 length is 17 residues. Looked up from germline, CDR1 is SGHRS and CDR2 is YFSETQ. V lost 1 base and J lost 1; bases outside the gene matches: 8. Here the CDR3 reads CASSLTLAGGGTDTQYF. CDR3 DNA: TGCGCCAGCAGCTTGACCCTCGCGGGGGGTGGCACAGATACGCAGTATTTT.

This clonotype was recorded a few times. The chain joins TRBV12-3 or TRBV12-4 to TRBJ2-7, with 7 bases matching TRBD1. The CDR3 totals 15 residues. Trimming cost V 5 bases and J 2 bases; bases outside gene matches: 9. CDR3 nucleotides: TGTGCCAGCAGTCGCCCCCGGGACAGCACCTACGAGCAGTACTTC. It specifies CASSRPRDSTYEQYF.

The chain combines TRBV12-3 or TRBV12-4 with TRBJ2-2; a weak D match, TRBD2 (6 bases). Trimming removed 5 bases from V and 3 bases from J, with 13 bases in between. CDR3 length: 15 residues. Written as DNA, the CDR3 is TGTGCCAGCAGTCATAGCGGAAAATACACCGGGGAGCTGTTTTTT. Translating gives CASSHSGKYTGELFF.

The chain carries TRBV2 and TRBJ2-5, with D unresolved. The CDR3 consists of 13 residues. V lost 2 bases and J 5 bases, leaving 9 bases between the germline ends. Per the germline V gene, CDR1 is SNHLY and CDR2 is FYNNEI. CDR3 in DNA: TGTGCCAGCAGTGAAATCAGGAAGGAGACCCAGTACTTC. This encodes CASSEIRKETQYF.

This rearrangement joins TRBV7-9 to TRBJ2-4, with D maybe TRBD1 (6 bases). The end of the DNA aligns better with TRBJ2-7, so the J call may be wrong. The CDR3 extends over 18 amino acids. CDR1 and CDR2 from the germline V gene are SEHNR and FQNEAQ (reference sequence). In DNA form, the CDR3 reads TGTGCCAGCAGCTCAGGATCTCCTCCTCAGGGGTGGACCTACGAGCAGTACTTC. It encodes CASSSGSPPQGWTYEQYF.

Only a few counts were recorded for this clonotype. V is TRBV27 and J is TRBJ2-2; perhaps TRBD2 as D (6 bases). The CDR3 is made up of 16 amino acids. Between the trimmed V and J ends, which lost 2 bases and 3 bases, there was a span of 13 bases. Germline V gene lookup returns CDR1 MNHEY and CDR2 SMNVEV (reference sequence). In DNA, the CDR3 is TGTGCCAGCAGTTTACGGGGTGCGGGGTACACCGGGGAGCTGTTTTTT. Its protein product is CASSLRGAGYTGELFF.

The genes are TRBV6-5 and TRBJ2-2; 11 bases match TRBD1. The length of the CDR3 is 15 residues. The J segment lost 6 bases and the V segment lost 6 bases, leaving 6 bases of the junction unmatched. Germline V CDR1 and CDR2: MNHEY, SVGAGI. The CDR3 bases are TGTGCCAGCAGACCGGACAGGGGGCCCGCCGGGGAGCTGTTTTTT. Protein sequence: CASRPDRGPAGELFF.

This clonotype was recorded at least ten times. The chain is built from TRBV12-3 or TRBV12-4 and TRBJ2-5; 10 positions agree with TRBD2. This CDR3 comprises 15 residues. Trimming removed 10 bases from V and 5 bases from J; junction bases left unmatched: 13. The CDR3, as DNA: TGTGCCACCAAGAAGGGGACTAGCGTTACGGAGACCCAGTACTTC. It translates to CATKKGTSVTETQYF.

This rearrangement joins TRBV29-1 to TRBJ1-2; 7 bases fit TRBD1. CDR1 is SQVTM and CDR2 is ANQGSEA in the germline V gene. J lost 0 bases, V lost 2 bases, and 9 bases had no gene match. This CDR3 is 16 amino acids long. The CDR3 loop is CSVERPGQVANYGYTF. In DNA form, the CDR3 reads TGCAGCGTTGAAAGGCCAGGACAGGTAGCTAACTATGGCTACACCTTC. Supplemented by reference TRBV29-1 and TRBJ1-2, the full variable domain reads SAVISQKPSRDICQRGTSLTIQCQVDSQVTMMFWYRQQPGQSLTLIATANQGSEATYESGFVIDKFPISRPNLTFSTLTVSNMSPEDSSIYLCSVERPGQVANYGYTFGSGTRLTVV.

The sample holds a few counts of this clonotype. The chain is built from TRBV24-1 and TRBJ1-1, with D perhaps matching TRBD1 (6 bases). The germline V and J ends were trimmed by 7 bases and 1 base, with 18 bases remaining between them. CDR3 length: 16 residues. The germline V gene has CDR1 KGHDR and CDR2 SFDVKD. The CDR3 DNA follows: TGTGCCACCAGCTGGGTCGTCGGACAGCGGAACACTGAAGCTTTCTTT. This encodes CATSWVVGQRNTEAFF.

The gene calls are TRBV7-6 and TRBJ2-7; D ambiguous. The J call may be in error: the DNA end matches TRBJ2-5 better. Germline CDR1 SGHVS, CDR2 FNYEAQ. The CDR3 spans 13 residues. The CDR3 region is CASTSGLEETQYF. In DNA form, the CDR3 reads TGTGCCAGCACATCAGGCTTGGAGGAGACCCAGTACTTC.

This clonotype was observed a handful of times. The junction does not match germline at one end; this may be a read error. This sequence joins TRBV11-2 and TRBJ2-7, with no clear D. This CDR3 comprises 12 residues. CDR1 and CDR2 from the germline V gene are SGHAT and FQNNGV. The chain's CDR3 is CASSLPSYGQYF. CDR3 DNA: TGTGCCAGCAGCTTACCTTCCTACGGGCAGTACTTC.

A few counts support this clonotype. This rearrangement joins TRBV3-1 to TRBJ2-7; D is unresolved. The last part of the DNA fits TRBJ2-5 better; the J call may be wrong. The germline V gene encodes CDR1 LGHDT and CDR2 YNNKEL (reference sequence). The CDR3 has 13 amino acids. CDR3 region: CASSPTFQETQYF. The CDR3 DNA reads TGTGCCAGCAGCCCGACCTTCCAAGAGACCCAGTACTTC.

V usage is TRBV9 and J usage is TRBJ2-1; D possibly corresponds to TRBD2 (7 bases). Per the germline V gene, CDR1 is SGDLS and CDR2 is YYNGEE. This CDR3 has 16 residues. V shed 0 bases and J shed 5 bases, with 15 bases lying between them. The CDR3 region has the DNA TGTGCCAGCAGCGTAGACCCAGGGGACTACCACAATGAGCAGTTCTTC. Translation gives CASSVDPGDYHNEQFF.

The chain couples TRBV15 to TRBJ2-3, with a tentative D call TRBD1 (6 bases). Germline-derived CDR1 and CDR2 are LNHNV and YYDKDF (reference sequence). Trimming left V 1 base short and J 3 bases short, with 14 bases between. The CDR3 covers 16 residues. CDR3 in amino acids: CATSRGRGQGTDTQYF. CDR3 coding DNA: TGTGCCACCAGCAGAGGACGGGGCCAGGGGACAGATACGCAGTATTTT.

This clonotype was observed a handful of times. The genes are TRBV6-2 or TRBV6-3 and TRBJ2-1; TRBD1 matches 8 bases. V gave up 4 bases and J gave up 8 bases; unmatched junction bases: 16. The CDR3 totals 17 residues. The V gene's germline CDR1 is MNHEY and CDR2 SVGEGT. The CDR3 region has the DNA TGTGCCAGCAGTTCTATCTCGACAGGGGAGCTTATGTATGAGCAGTTCTTC. This gives the protein CASSSISTGELMYEQFF.

The CDR3 sequence is CASSAHFGIEQFF. DNA for the CDR3: TGTGCCAGCAGCGCTCATTTTGGGATCGAGCAGTTCTTC. The V gene is TRBV7-2, the J gene TRBJ2-1, with D uncertain. Trimming cost V 5 bases and J 10 bases, with 15 bases left between them. Per germline, CDR1 SGHTA and CDR2 FQGNSA. This CDR3 region has 13 residues.

This chain uses TRBV7-8 with TRBJ2-3, with D unresolved. The CDR3 extends over 14 amino acids. Looked up from germline, CDR1 is SGHVS and CDR2 is FQNEAQ. V lost 0 bases and J lost 8, with 12 bases in between. The CDR3 sequence: CASSLALDGFTQYF. The CDR3, as DNA: TGTGCCAGCAGCTTAGCGCTTGACGGATTTACGCAGTATTTT.

The chain links TRBV7-2 to TRBJ2-3; no firm D call. Germline CDR1 SGHTA, CDR2 FQGNSA. The CDR3 consists of 15 residues. Trimming took off 0 bases at V and 4 bases at J, with 11 bases between the two ends. CDR3 protein: CASSLAVVSADTQYF. For the CDR3, the DNA is TGTGCCAGCAGCTTAGCCGTGGTTTCGGCAGATACGCAGTATTTT.